A selection of T cell receptor beta chains follows, all from one sample in a study of human T cells and chemical hapten exposure. TCRdb redid the calling of the RACE reads with MiXCR, one entry per CDR3 protein. Altogether about 270,000 distinct CDR3 sequences are present, 7.5% to 9% being singletons, with the ten largest covering less than 1.5%. The sequencing here drew on whole blood, taken in connection with sensitization to the hapten diphenylcyclopropenone (DPC). The receptors stem from a young man with alopecia areata. Some clones in this sample may be carry-over from other donors' samples. CDR3s leave out the opening cysteine and the closing phenylalanine or tryptophan. Fields, in order: V gene, CDR3 protein.

v_gene: TRBV5-1; CDR3aa: ASSPGPEETQY
v_gene: TRBV12-3/TRBV12-4; CDR3aa: ASSLVNTGGIFQPQH
v_gene: TRBV12-3/TRBV12-4; CDR3aa: ASSSVLTGATDTQY
v_gene: TRBV20-1; CDR3aa: SASPPQGRRNGYT
v_gene: TRBV29-1; CDR3aa: SVAYRGRGTEAF
v_gene: TRBV4-3; CDR3aa: ASSQRALRRANEKLF
v_gene: TRBV6-6; CDR3aa: ASSYGDRASDTQY
v_gene: TRBV4-1; CDR3aa: ASSLRSSASTDTQY
v_gene: TRBV7-9; CDR3aa: ASSTGYEQY
v_gene: TRBV5-1; CDR3aa: ASSLNGAGFRETQY
v_gene: TRBV5-5; CDR3aa: ASSLVGVTAF
v_gene: TRBV10-2; CDR3aa: ASSENRGGRNEQF
v_gene: TRBV11-2; CDR3aa: ASSLERGTGGTEAF
v_gene: TRBV28; CDR3aa: ASTSDWLAQY
v_gene: TRBV3-1; CDR3aa: ASSNVYEQY
v_gene: TRBV7-9; CDR3aa: ASSPGQGPIHSGSLVQY
v_gene: TRBV20-1; CDR3aa: SATPQGSYT
v_gene: TRBV19; CDR3aa: ASSWMPVSNQPQH
v_gene: TRBV13; CDR3aa: ASSLQKDEQY
v_gene: TRBV4-1; CDR3aa: ASSQERPTGGSYNSPLH
v_gene: TRBV27; CDR3aa: ASSPSPGTHQETQY
v_gene: TRBV7-9; CDR3aa: ASSLGLSEQY
v_gene: TRBV6-2/TRBV6-3; CDR3aa: ASTWGSNQPQH
v_gene: TRBV20-1; CDR3aa: SASGGLGFSTDTQY
v_gene: TRBV3-1; CDR3aa: ASSRLPPEAF
v_gene: TRBV4-1; CDR3aa: ASSQDRATGNEKLF
v_gene: TRBV19; CDR3aa: ASSIQSGGNTGELF
v_gene: TRBV29-1; CDR3aa: SVTGTGNYEQY
v_gene: TRBV7-2; CDR3aa: ASSRRTSSNTGELF
v_gene: TRBV10-3; CDR3aa: AVTPRLGVTYNEQF
v_gene: TRBV7-9; CDR3aa: ASHLRGRGSRSYNEQF
v_gene: TRBV6-6; CDR3aa: ASSYSTQGGQETQY
v_gene: TRBV7-9; CDR3aa: ASSPTASSYEQY
v_gene: TRBV7-9; CDR3aa: ASSLAGLRGAGNTQY
v_gene: TRBV20-1; CDR3aa: SASSGPYNEQF
v_gene: TRBV5-1; CDR3aa: ASSLDPGRGDTQY
v_gene: TRBV11-2; CDR3aa: ASSLVGGYTEAF
v_gene: TRBV5-1; CDR3aa: ASSSDILNTGELF
v_gene: TRBV10-3; CDR3aa: AISGTAPNTEAF
v_gene: TRBV28; CDR3aa: ASSETGGRAYEQY
v_gene: TRBV12-3/TRBV12-4; CDR3aa: ASSHGQGGTGELF
v_gene: TRBV27; CDR3aa: ASSPRRFTEAF
v_gene: TRBV20-1; CDR3aa: SATDVGTEAF
v_gene: TRBV7-8; CDR3aa: ASSLLQSTGIYEQY
v_gene: TRBV11-1; CDR3aa: ASSLASGKDQAF
v_gene: TRBV18; CDR3aa: ASSPSGDQPQH
v_gene: TRBV2; CDR3aa: ASSADSGNTIY
v_gene: TRBV4-3; CDR3aa: ASSQGLNGGSSYNSPLH
v_gene: TRBV5-4; CDR3aa: ASSLGLVQETQY
v_gene: TRBV10-3; CDR3aa: AISDIGGVGVEAF